The 22 T cell receptor beta chains given below trace back to one sample, sequenced in a study of T-cell reconstitution after alpha-beta-depleted transplantation in children. Unique molecular identifiers featured in how the TCRbeta library was prepared. TCRdb passed the PCR reads through MiXCR, listing each CDR3 protein once. The sample holds fewer than 550,000 distinct CDR3 sequences, roughly an eighth seen once. The source was PBMCs, mostly from graft donor cells, collected 180 days after TCRalphabeta/CD19-depleted stem cell transplant. These receptors came from a female patient between 2 and 15 years old who had a stem cell transplant for aplastic anemia, so the T cells may come from the graft donor.

This clonotype was seen ten or more times. The chain employs TRBV7-3 and TRBJ2-1, with 7 bases lining up with TRBD2. Trimming took 2 bases from V and 8 from J; bases not matched to a gene: 3. This CDR3 comprises 13 residues. Germline CDR1 reads SGHTA; CDR2 reads FQGTGA. The CDR3 nucleotides read TGTGCCAGCAGCTTACAAGGGAGGGATGAGCAGTTCTTC. This codes for CASSLQGRDEQFF.

V and J are TRBV12-3 or TRBV12-4 and TRBJ2-1, with 9 bases fitting TRBD2. The CDR3 spans 16 residues. The V and J ends lost 4 bases and 0 bases, in that order; junction bases with no gene match: 4. The CDR3 here is CASSSAGGSSYNEQFF. DNA for the CDR3: TGTGCCAGCAGTTCAGCGGGAGGAAGCTCCTACAATGAGCAGTTCTTC.

This clonotype was observed a few times. This chain uses TRBV20-1 with TRBJ2-2; D remains unclear. CDR3 length equals 15 residues. Per the germline V gene, CDR1 is DFQATT and CDR2 is SNEGSKA (reference sequence). Trimming took 0 bases from V and 6 from J, leaving 14 bases between them. The CDR3 coding sequence is TGCAGTGCTAGAGATACCTCCGTGTTAGCCGGGGAGCTGTTTTTT. Encoded protein: CSARDTSVLAGELFF.

This clonotype was seen many times. The rearrangement joins TRBV20-1 to TRBJ1-6, with D unclear. Germline V gene lookup returns CDR1 DFQATT and CDR2 SNEGSKA (reference sequence). The CDR3 is made up of 11 amino acids. V lost 6 bases and J lost 9, with 9 bases in between. The DNA of the CDR3 is TGCAGTGCCATCCTCGGTTCACCCCTCCACTTT. Its translation is CSAILGSPLHF.

This clonotype was counted ten times or more. The J gene is TRBJ2-3, the V gene TRBV7-9; 9 bases agree with TRBD1. Germline assignment: CDR1 SEHNR and CDR2 FQNEAQ (reference sequence). Losses at the gene ends were 5 bases for V and 1 base for J; bases not matched to a gene: 4. The CDR3 totals 15 residues. CDR3 in DNA: TGTGCCAGCAGCACGGGACAGGGAGGCACAGATACGCAGTATTTT. Its protein is CASSTGQGGTDTQYF.

This chain joins TRBV10-3 and TRBJ2-7; 8 bases are shared with TRBD2. This CDR3 is built from 15 residues. Losses at the gene ends were 4 bases for V and 1 base for J; bases not matched to a gene: 6. CDR1 and CDR2 from the germline V gene are ENHRY and SYGVKD. The CDR3 sequence is CAISGGLEGSYEQYV. The CDR3 DNA is TGTGCCATCAGTGGGGGACTAGAGGGATCCTACGAGCAGTACGTC.

This clonotype showed up just a few times. This rearrangement joins TRBV20-1 to TRBJ2-3; a weak D match, TRBD2 (5 bases). Germline CDR1 reads DFQATT; CDR2 reads SNEGSKA (reference sequence). CDR3 length: 12 residues. V lost 4 bases to trimming and J lost 5 bases, with 10 bases between them. CDR3 bases: TGCAGTGCTACGGACGGACTAGATACGCAGTATTTT. Protein product: CSATDGLDTQYF.

This chain joins TRBV28 and TRBJ1-4; TRBD1 matches at 7 bases. V lost 5 bases to trimming and J lost 6 bases; unmatched junction nucleotides: 3. Germline CDR1 MDHEN, CDR2 SYDVKM. CDR3 size: 13 residues. CDR3 in amino acids: CASSGTVDEKLFF. The CDR3 coding sequence is TGTGCCAGCAGTGGGACAGTGGATGAAAAACTGTTTTTT.

This clonotype came up a few times. The chain employs TRBV12-3 or TRBV12-4 and TRBJ1-4; a possible D gene is TRBD1 (5 bases). This CDR3 has 18 amino acids. V was clipped by 2 bases and J by 3 bases, with 19 bases between them. The CDR3 protein is CASSLRRGTEGANEKLFF. The DNA of the CDR3 is TGTGCCAGCAGTTTACGGAGGGGTACGGAGGGAGCTAATGAAAAACTGTTTTTT.

At least ten counts were recorded for this clonotype. The chain recombines TRBV5-1 with TRBJ2-3; D may correspond to TRBD1 or TRBD2 (5 bases each). V lost 0 bases and J 0 bases, leaving 8 bases between the germline ends. Looked up from germline, CDR1 is SGHRS and CDR2 is YFSETQ. CDR3 length: 15 amino acids. The DNA of the CDR3 is TGCGCCAGCAGCTTGGACGGGGCTAGCACAGATACGCAGTATTTT. Its protein is CASSLDGASTDTQYF.

The V call is TRBV28, the J call TRBJ2-1; 7 positions agree with TRBD2. Germline V gene sequence: CDR1 MDHEN, CDR2 SYDVKM. This CDR3 contains 14 residues. Germline trimming cut 2 bases from V and 8 bases from J; bases unmatched to any gene: 6. The CDR3 loop is CASSLGREVDEQFF. In DNA form, the CDR3 reads TGTGCCAGCAGTTTAGGGAGGGAAGTCGATGAGCAGTTCTTC.

This clonotype showed up just a few times. V usage is TRBV28 and J usage is TRBJ2-7; the D is unclear. V dropped 3 bases and J dropped 1 base, with 19 bases sitting between them. The CDR3 consists of 17 residues. CDR1 and CDR2 from the germline V gene are MDHEN and SYDVKM. The CDR3 DNA is TGTGCCAGCAGTTTCCCCAGAAGTAGGGTGGAGTCCTACGAGCAGTACTTC. Its translation: CASSFPRSRVESYEQYF.

The chain has TRBV20-1 and TRBJ2-5; D is possibly TRBD2 (6 bases). The CDR3 has 15 residues. The germline gives CDR1 DFQATT, CDR2 SNEGSKA (reference sequence). The germline V and J ends were trimmed by 2 bases and 0 bases, with 13 bases remaining between them. CDR3 sequence reads: CSARLPWGDQETQYF. For the CDR3, the DNA is TGCAGTGCTAGACTCCCGTGGGGGGACCAAGAGACCCAGTACTTC.

V usage is TRBV5-5 and J usage is TRBJ2-7, with 10 nucleotides matching TRBD1. In germline, CDR1 is SGHKS, CDR2 YYEKEE (reference sequence). The J segment lost 5 bases and the V segment lost 4 bases, leaving 6 bases of the junction unmatched. The CDR3 is made up of 14 amino acids. CDR3 nucleotide sequence: TGTGCCAGCAGCCTAAGACAGGGGGCCCACGAGCAGTACTTC. Residues: CASSLRQGAHEQYF.

The V and J genes are TRBV6-2 or TRBV6-3 and TRBJ1-5; possibly TRBD1 for D (5 bases). The CDR3 is made up of 15 amino acids. Trimming removed 2 bases at V and 7 bases at J, with 15 bases between. In germline, CDR1 is MNHEY, CDR2 SVGEGT. CDR3: CASSYGGTAKQPQHF. In DNA, the CDR3 is TGTGCCAGCAGTTACGGGGGTACGGCGAAGCAGCCCCAGCATTTT.

V and J are TRBV29-1 and TRBJ2-1; D is unresolved. The germline CDR1 and CDR2 sequences are SQVTM and ANQGSEA. CDR3 length equals 15 residues. With 5 bases removed from V and 0 bases from J, the gap between germline ends came to 14 bases. The CDR3 loop reads CSVRWWASSYNEQFF. CDR3 DNA: TGCAGCGTTCGATGGTGGGCGAGCTCCTACAATGAGCAGTTCTTC.

This clonotype was detected many times. The rearrangement uses TRBV28 and TRBJ1-5, with 8 bases fitting TRBD1. The CDR3 length is 15 residues. Germline CDR1 reads MDHEN; CDR2 reads SYDVKM. With V trimmed by 8 bases and J by 0 bases, 6 bases remained unmatched. CDR3 amino acids: CASSRTGPSNQPQHF. DNA for the CDR3: TGTGCCAGCTCACGGACAGGGCCTAGCAATCAGCCCCAGCATTTT.

This clonotype was counted many times. This sequence joins TRBV7-2 and TRBJ2-3; the match to TRBD2 covers 10 bases. This CDR3 has 15 residues. V was clipped by 5 bases and J by 2 bases; unmatched bases: 4. Germline CDR1 SGHTA, CDR2 FQGNSA. The CDR3 coding sequence is TGTGCCAGCAGCCGTAGCGGGGGGTCCACAGATACGCAGTATTTT. Translated: CASSRSGGSTDTQYF.

The chain combines TRBV10-3 with TRBJ1-4; no reliable D call. V was shortened by 6 bases and J by 8 bases, with 7 bases between the two germline ends. Germline CDR1 reads ENHRY; CDR2 reads SYGVKD. This CDR3 has 11 residues. The CDR3 DNA reads TGTGCCATCAGAGACGAGGAAAAACTGTTTTTT. Translated, it gives CAIRDEEKLFF.

The sample holds a few counts of this clonotype. This chain uses TRBV12-3 or TRBV12-4 with TRBJ2-7; 11 bases align to TRBD1. The CDR3 contains 15 residues. The trim removed 5 bases at V and 1 base at J, leaving 4 bases unmatched. The CDR3 loop reads CASSRGDRGSYEQYV. The DNA of the CDR3 is TGTGCCAGCAGTAGAGGGGACAGGGGGTCCTACGAGCAGTACGTC.

The chain has TRBV20-1 and TRBJ2-7; D remains ambiguous. Per germline, CDR1 DFQATT and CDR2 SNEGSKA (reference sequence). Trimming pared 0 bases from V and 1 base from J, leaving 4 bases between. This CDR3 is 12 amino acids long. The CDR3 nucleotides are TGCAGTGCTAGAGATGATTCCTACGAGCAGTACTTC. It specifies CSARDDSYEQYF.

This clonotype was counted only a few times. The chain employs TRBV19 and TRBJ1-5; D may be TRBD1 (6 bases). The CDR3 runs 14 residues. Trimming removed 6 bases at V and 1 base at J, with 10 bases between. Germline V gene data show CDR1 as LNHDA and CDR2 as SQIVND (reference sequence). CDR3 sequence (DNA): TGTGCCAGTAGGGGGGCAGAGAGCAATCAGCCCCAGCATTTT. It yields the protein CASRGAESNQPQHF. The whole variable domain, remainder taken from reference TRBV19 and TRBJ1-5, is DGGITQSPKYLFRKEGQNVTLSCEQNLNHDAMYWYRQDPGQGLRLIYYSQIVNDFQKGDIAEGYSVSREKKESFPLTVTSAQKNPTAFYLCASRGAESNQPQHFGDGTRLSIL.